Below are 30 T cell receptor beta chains sequenced from a single sample in a study of regulatory T cells in long-lasting Graves disease. Both iRepertoire HTBI primers and Arm-PCR of CDR3 regions were used to build the TCR beta libraries. TCRdb re-analysed the multiplex PCR reads in MiXCR, keeping a single row per CDR3 protein. The sample holds 300,000 to 400,000 distinct CDR3 sequences, about 16% seen once. Stated time point: newly diagnosed GD, antithyroid drugs for less than 3 months. The TCR library was made from RNA that had been extracted from PBMCs in TRIzol. The sequencing here drew on peripheral blood mononuclear cells (PBMCs), taken at new diagnosis, from a patient treated with antithyroid drugs. The receptors come from a female donor with Graves disease.

The genes are TRBV13 and TRBJ2-1, with D possibly being TRBD2 (6 bases). The J call could be wrong; TRBJ2-5 is a better fit for the DNA end. The CDR3 sequence is 15 residues long. Germline V gene lookup returns CDR1 PRHDT and CDR2 FYEKMQ (reference sequence). CDR3: CASSSRDSPRETQYF. DNA for the CDR3: TGTGCCAGCAGCTCTCGGGACTCCCCCCGCGAGACCCAGTACTTC.

Many counts were recorded for this clonotype. The rearrangement joins TRBV20-1 to TRBJ2-1; 10 nucleotides line up with TRBD2. With V trimmed by 2 bases and J by 6 bases, 7 bases remained unmatched. The V gene's germline CDR1 is DFQATT and CDR2 SNEGSKA (reference sequence). CDR3 length: 15 residues. The CDR3 DNA sequence: TGCAGTGCTAGAAATCTAGCGGGAGATCGCAATGAGCAGTTCTTC. Its protein product is CSARNLAGDRNEQFF.

This clonotype appeared many times. The chain couples TRBV7-2 to TRBJ2-2, with D possibly TRBD1 on 6 matching bases. Germline V lookup: CDR1 SGHTA, CDR2 FQGNSA. The CDR3 consists of 15 residues. Trimming took off 6 bases at V and 4 bases at J, with 15 bases between the two ends. CDR3 amino acids: CASSRTGRGTGELFF. CDR3 in DNA: TGTGCCAGCAGTCGGACGGGCAGGGGCACCGGGGAGCTGTTTTTT.

In its sample, this clonotype was seen many times. The chain has TRBV7-2 and TRBJ1-3, with no clear D. CDR1 is SGHTA and CDR2 is FQGNSA in the germline V gene. The ends were cut back, 1 base at V and 8 bases at J, with 9 bases in the middle. The CDR3 has 13 residues. The DNA for the CDR3 is TGTGCCAGCAGCTTAGATCCCGGACACACCATATATTTT. It yields the protein CASSLDPGHTIYF. Together with reference TRBV7-2 and TRBJ1-3, the CDR3 gives the full variable domain: GAGVSQSPSNKVTEKGKDVELRCDPISGHTALYWYRQSLGQGLEFLIYFQGNSAPDKSGLPSDRFSAERTGGSVSTLTIQRTQQEDSAVYLCASSLDPGHTIYFGEGSWLTVV.

This clonotype was seen many times. CDR3 residues: CSAGTENTEAFF. CDR3 nucleotides: TGCAGTGCTGGCACCGAGAACACTGAAGCTTTCTTT. The chain has TRBV20-1 and TRBJ1-1; D is undetermined. The V gene lost 5 bases and the J gene lost 1 base, with 8 bases spanning the gap. Germline loops: CDR1 DFQATT, CDR2 SNEGSKA (reference sequence). The CDR3 sequence is 12 residues long.

This clonotype was recorded many times. The chain uses TRBV12-3 or TRBV12-4 and TRBJ1-2; the match to TRBD1 covers 7 bases. J gave up 2 bases and V 6 bases, and 3 bases lay outside the gene matches. The CDR3 length is 13 residues. This CDR3 reads CASSWDSNYGYTF. Here the CDR3 DNA reads TGTGCCAGCAGCTGGGACAGCAACTATGGCTACACCTTC.

This clonotype appeared many times. The chain is built from TRBV2 and TRBJ2-1; D is ambiguous. Germline CDR1 is SNHLY and CDR2 is FYNNEI. V shed 0 bases and J shed 8 bases, with 14 bases lying between them. This CDR3 is built from 15 residues. The CDR3 coding sequence is TGTGCCAGCAGTGAAGCTCCTGGGTCGTTCTATGAGCAGTTCTTC. Protein: CASSEAPGSFYEQFF.

This clonotype was counted ten times or more. This sequence joins TRBV7-9 and TRBJ1-2; D may be TRBD1 (6 bases). Deletions cut 5 bases from V and 3 bases from J, with 16 bases between. CDR1 and CDR2 (germline): SEHNR, FQNEAQ (reference sequence). The CDR3 extends over 15 amino acids. CDR3 sequence (DNA): TGTGCCAGCAGCACCTCACAGGGATCAGACTATGGCTACACCTTC. Amino acid sequence: CASSTSQGSDYGYTF.

CDR3 sequence reads: CASSHIRGSKTQYF. The CDR3 DNA sequence: TGCGCCAGCAGCCATATAAGGGGCTCAAAGACCCAGTACTTC. The chain links TRBV4-1 to TRBJ2-5, with D perhaps TRBD1 (5 bases). The CDR3 consists of 14 residues. Germline V gene lookup returns CDR1 MGHRA and CDR2 YSYEKL. V was clipped by 3 bases and J by 6 bases, with 14 bases between them.

This clonotype appeared many times. The V call is TRBV3-1, the J call TRBJ1-1; 8 positions agree with TRBD1. There are 16 residues in the CDR3. Per germline, CDR1 LGHDT and CDR2 YNNKEL (reference sequence). V was pared by 4 bases and J by 7 bases, with 14 bases of the junction left unmatched. CDR3 in DNA: TGTGCCAGCAGCCTCAAAGGGACAGGTTGGAGGGGTGAAGCTTTCTTT. Protein sequence: CASSLKGTGWRGEAFF.

Many counts were recorded for this clonotype. The rearrangement joins TRBV20-1 to TRBJ1-2; D is perhaps TRBD1 (5 bases). The CDR3 length is 11 residues. CDR1 DFQATT and CDR2 SNEGSKA come from the germline V gene (reference sequence). With 6 bases removed from V and 3 bases from J, the gap between germline ends came to 8 bases. CDR3 region: CSARDYYGYTF. Written as DNA, the CDR3 is TGCAGTGCGCGGGACTACTATGGCTACACCTTC.

A few counts support this clonotype. The genes are TRBV6-2 or TRBV6-3 and TRBJ2-3, with 8 bases matching TRBD2. J was trimmed by 4 bases and V by 4 bases; bases with no gene match: 7. The germline V gene has CDR1 MNHEY and CDR2 SVGEGT. The CDR3 extends over 15 amino acids. The CDR3 DNA sequence: TGTGCCAGCAGTTTACCTCGGGGGGGGCCAGATACGCAGTATTTT. Encoded protein: CASSLPRGGPDTQYF.

The sample holds many counts of this clonotype. The chain recombines TRBV7-2 with TRBJ1-2; D may be TRBD1 (5 bases). The length of the CDR3 is 14 residues. Germline loops: CDR1 SGHTA, CDR2 FQGNSA. V was shortened by 6 bases and J by 4 bases, with 15 bases between the two germline ends. The CDR3 loop reads CASRPSEGTYGYTF. The CDR3 coding sequence is TGTGCCAGCAGACCTTCAGAAGGGACCTATGGCTACACCTTC.

Points on this clonotype: Since a much larger clone is just one base distant, this may be a read error. The rearrangement uses TRBV5-1 and TRBJ2-1; D is unresolved. From germline, CDR1 is SGHRS and CDR2 YFSETQ. There are 11 residues in the CDR3. In nucleotides, the CDR3 is TGCGCCAGCGGCTTCAAGAATGAGCAGTTCTTC. This translates into CASGFKNEQFF.

This clonotype was found a few times. The chain recombines TRBV12-3 or TRBV12-4 with TRBJ2-3, with D possibly matching TRBD2 (6 bases). The CDR3 sequence is 15 residues long. V was clipped by 6 bases and J by 1 base, with 14 bases between them. The DNA for the CDR3 is TGTGCCAGCAGCACGGGCGGGATGGGCACAGATACGCAGTATTTT. Protein: CASSTGGMGTDTQYF.

The sample holds a few counts of this clonotype. A much larger clone differs by one base, so this may be a read error. The missing conserved phenylalanine or tryptophan at the end of this CDR3 makes a read error likely. The V and J genes are TRBV9 and TRBJ1-1; D may be TRBD1 (6 bases). This CDR3 has 13 residues. Deletions cut 7 bases from V and 8 bases from J, with 18 bases between. Per germline, CDR1 SGDLS and CDR2 YYNGEE. The CDR3 nucleotides read TGTGCCAGCGGTAGTGACAGGCCGCCGGAAGCTTTCTTG. Its protein is CASGSDRPPEAFL.

This clonotype was found a few times. A much larger clonotype is one base distant, so this may be a read error. The chain employs TRBV5-1 and TRBJ2-1, with 9 bases identical to TRBD2. Germline-derived CDR1 and CDR2 are SGHRS and YFSETQ. The V gene end was trimmed by 4 bases and the J gene end by 2 bases; junction bases not matched to a gene: 10. CDR3 length: 17 residues. In DNA, the CDR3 is TGCGCCAGCAGCAGGACCGGGACTAGCAGGACCTACAATGAGCAGTTCTTC. Translation gives CASSRTGTSRTYNEQFF. Full variable domain (outside the CDR3, taken from reference TRBV5-1 and TRBJ2-1): KAGVTQTPRYLIKTRGQQVTLSCSPISGHRSVSWYQQTPGQGLQFLFEYFSETQRNKGNFPGRFSGRQFSNSRSEMNVSTLELGDSALYLCASSRTGTSRTYNEQFFGPGTRLTVL.

Note on this clonotype: A far larger clone is just one base off, so this is likely a read error. This chain links TRBV28 with TRBJ2-7; D could derive from TRBD1 or TRBD2 (6 bases each). Germline-derived CDR1 and CDR2 are MDHEN and SYDVKM. Trimming stripped 1 base from V and 3 bases from J, with 13 bases between. This CDR3 contains 15 residues. The CDR3 coding sequence is TGTGCCAGCAGTTTATCCGGAGGGGACATCTACGAGCAGTACTTC. Translating gives CASSLSGGDIYEQYF.

The sample holds many counts of this clonotype. V and J are TRBV2 and TRBJ2-3, with unresolved D. V lost 4 bases, J lost 2 bases, and 7 bases lay in between. Looked up from germline, CDR1 is SNHLY and CDR2 is FYNNEI. The CDR3 length is 13 residues. CDR3 sequence reads: CASSALHTDTQYF. CDR3 nucleotides: TGTGCCAGCAGTGCCCTCCACACAGATACGCAGTATTTT.

This clonotype turned up a few times. The chain carries TRBV27 and TRBJ2-4; possible D gene TRBD1, 6 bases. The V gene lost 5 bases and the J gene lost 6 bases, with 17 bases spanning the gap. Germline CDR1 is MNHEY and CDR2 is SMNVEV (reference sequence). This CDR3 region has 15 residues. In nucleotides, the CDR3 is TGTGCCAGCAGTCAAAGAGCCGGGACACCAAACATTCAGTACTTC. Its translation: CASSQRAGTPNIQYF.

In its sample, this clonotype was seen many times. The chain combines TRBV5-1 with TRBJ1-1, with no clear D. CDR3 length equals 14 residues. Trimming cost V 6 bases and J 1 base, with 13 bases left between them. Germline V gene data show CDR1 as SGHRS and CDR2 as YFSETQ. The CDR3 region has the DNA TGCGCCAGCACCTCAGCAGGCAGGAACACTGAAGCTTTCTTT. Encoded protein: CASTSAGRNTEAFF.

This clonotype appeared many times. V is TRBV7-9 and J is TRBJ2-7; the D gene is possibly TRBD2 (5 bases). The CDR3 runs to 14 residues. Trimming shortened V by 3 bases and J by 1 base, and 10 bases separated the two germline ends. Germline V gene lookup returns CDR1 SEHNR and CDR2 FQNEAQ (reference sequence). CDR3 coding DNA: TGTGCCAGCAGCTTTACGGGATCTTCCTACGAGCAGTACTTC. It is translated as CASSFTGSSYEQYF.

This clonotype has at least ten counts. This chain joins TRBV18 and TRBJ2-7; 10 bases are a match to TRBD1. The V gene end was trimmed by 6 bases and the J gene end by 6 bases; junction bases not matched to a gene: 8. Germline CDR1 is KGHSH and CDR2 is LQKENI. The CDR3 is 14 amino acids. The CDR3 here is CASSPGQGSGEQYF. The CDR3 DNA reads as TGTGCCAGCTCCCCGGGACAGGGGTCGGGCGAGCAGTACTTC. The full variable domain, rest sourced from reference TRBV18 and TRBJ2-7, is NAGVMQNPRHLVRRRGQEARLRCSPMKGHSHVYWYRQLPEEGLKFMVYLQKENIIDESGMPKERFSAEFPKEGPSILRIQQVVRGDSAAYFCASSPGQGSGEQYFGPGTRLTVT.

In its sample, this clonotype was seen a few times. The chain combines TRBV6-9 with TRBJ2-3; 9 bases fit TRBD2. The germline V gene has CDR1 MNHGY and CDR2 SVAAGI. CDR3 length: 22 residues. V lost 3 bases to trimming and J lost 4 bases; unmatched junction nucleotides: 26. The CDR3 here is CASSYSGASGISGSAQADTQYF. In DNA, the CDR3 is TGTGCCAGCAGTTACTCTGGTGCATCCGGGATTAGCGGGAGCGCTCAGGCAGATACGCAGTATTTT.

This clonotype came up many times. The chain links TRBV7-8 to TRBJ2-3, with D perhaps matching TRBD2 (5 bases). This CDR3 comprises 14 residues. Per the germline V gene, CDR1 is SGHVS and CDR2 is FQNEAQ. Trimming shortened V by 0 bases and J by 5 bases, and 9 bases separated the two germline ends. The CDR3 here is CASSLAFRGDTQYF. The CDR3 DNA sequence: TGTGCCAGCAGCTTAGCGTTTCGGGGAGATACGCAGTATTTT.

A few counts support this clonotype. The V call is TRBV9, the J call TRBJ1-4, with 7 bases aligning to TRBD1. V was clipped by 7 bases and J by 3 bases; unmatched bases: 9. The CDR3 is 15 residues long. The germline gives CDR1 SGDLS, CDR2 YYNGEE. CDR3 DNA: TGTGCCAGCTCCTTAAGGGACAGCCCTAATGAAAAACTGTTTTTT. It yields the protein CASSLRDSPNEKLFF.

This clonotype was seen ten or more times. The chain recombines TRBV12-3 or TRBV12-4 with TRBJ2-1; D remains ambiguous. CDR3 length equals 18 residues. The V end was cut by 6 bases, the J end by 0 bases, with 21 bases between. CDR3 in DNA: TGTGCCAGCAGCCTCCTCGGCAGAGGAAAAAGCTCCTACAATGAGCAGTTCTTC. This codes for CASSLLGRGKSSYNEQFF.

This clonotype was seen repeatedly, ten times or more. The chain carries TRBV12-3 or TRBV12-4 and TRBJ2-7; 7 bases are shared with TRBD1. After removal of 6 bases from V and 3 bases from J, the junction contained 8 bases not matched to a gene. This CDR3 has 14 residues. The CDR3 nucleotides are TGTGCCAGCAGCCCGGGACAGCCGAACTACGAGCAGTACTTC. It translates to CASSPGQPNYEQYF.

This clonotype was seen repeatedly, ten times or more. This sequence joins TRBV15 and TRBJ1-5, with unresolved D. V was pared by 0 bases and J by 5 bases, with 11 bases between. This CDR3 region has 15 residues. Germline V lookup: CDR1 LNHNV, CDR2 YYDKDF (reference sequence). The CDR3 DNA follows: TGTGCCACCAGCAGAGATGAACGGACCTATCAGCCCCAGCATTTT. It is translated as CATSRDERTYQPQHF. The full variable domain, with the rest looked up from reference TRBV15 and TRBJ1-5, is DAMVIQNPRYQVTQFGKPVTLSCSQTLNHNVMYWYQQKSSQAPKLLFHYYDKDFNNEADTPDNFQSRRPNTSFCFLDIRSPGLGDTAMYLCATSRDERTYQPQHFGDGTRLSIL.

This chain connects TRBV7-9 to TRBJ2-1; no clear D gene. This CDR3 spans 16 amino acids. CDR1 SEHNR and CDR2 FQNEAQ come from the germline V gene (reference sequence). The germline V and J ends were trimmed by 1 base and 0 bases, with 10 bases remaining between them. This CDR3 reads CASSLVRTSSYNEQFF. In DNA form, the CDR3 reads TGTGCCAGCAGCTTAGTCAGGACGAGCTCCTACAATGAGCAGTTCTTC.